This T cell receptor (beta chain) was profiled in a study of blood T cell repertoires in COVID-19. The method was immunoSEQ multiplex PCR; TCRdb's version includes in-frame clones alone and lacks a portion of them. The sample consists of 65,000 to 90,000 clones, roughly 78% of them appearing once. Germline loops: CDR1 MGHDK, CDR2 SYGVNS. V was pared by 1 base and J by 6 bases, with 15 bases between. The CDR3 runs 15 residues. Specimen: peripheral blood. The chain links TRBV25-1 to TRBJ1-1; D uncertain. This clonotype was sampled from a man in his sixties with acute or convalescent COVID-19. The CDR3 DNA is TGTGCCAGCAGTGAATCTTTAACCGGAGTCTCTGAAGCTTTCTTT. Translating it yields CASSESLTGVSEAFF. Full variable domain (rest looked up from reference TRBV25-1 and TRBJ1-1): EADIYQTPRYLVIGTGKKITLECSQTMGHDKMYWYQQDPGMELHLIHYSYGVNSTEKGDLSSESTVSRIRTEHFPLTLESARPSHTSQYLCASSESLTGVSEAFFGQGTRLTVV.